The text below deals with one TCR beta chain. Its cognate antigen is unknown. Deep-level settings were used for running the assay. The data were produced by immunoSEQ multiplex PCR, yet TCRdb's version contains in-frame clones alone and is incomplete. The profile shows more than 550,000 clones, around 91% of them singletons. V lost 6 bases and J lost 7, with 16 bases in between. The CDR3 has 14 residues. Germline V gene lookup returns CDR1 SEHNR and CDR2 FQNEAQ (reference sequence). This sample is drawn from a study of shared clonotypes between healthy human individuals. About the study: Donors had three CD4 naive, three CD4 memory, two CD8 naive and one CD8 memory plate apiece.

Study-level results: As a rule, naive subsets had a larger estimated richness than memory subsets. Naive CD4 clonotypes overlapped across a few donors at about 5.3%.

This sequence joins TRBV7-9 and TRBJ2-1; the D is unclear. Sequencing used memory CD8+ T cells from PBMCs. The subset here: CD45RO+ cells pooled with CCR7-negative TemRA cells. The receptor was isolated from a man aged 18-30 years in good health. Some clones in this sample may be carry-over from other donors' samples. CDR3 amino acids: CASSVWSEWNEQFF. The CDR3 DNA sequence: TGTGCCAGCAGTGTATGGTCAGAATGGAATGAGCAGTTCTTC.